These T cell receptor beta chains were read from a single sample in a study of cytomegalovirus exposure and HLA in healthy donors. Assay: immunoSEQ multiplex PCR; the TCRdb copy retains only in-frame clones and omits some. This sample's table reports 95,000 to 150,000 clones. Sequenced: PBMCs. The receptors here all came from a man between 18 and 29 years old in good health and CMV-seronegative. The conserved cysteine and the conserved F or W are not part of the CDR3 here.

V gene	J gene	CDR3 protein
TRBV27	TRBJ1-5	ASSLSRGNQPQH
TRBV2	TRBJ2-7	ASSIEQGSYEQY
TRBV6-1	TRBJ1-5	ASSEPVRVVNQPQH
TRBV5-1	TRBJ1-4	ASSPGGSSTNEKLF
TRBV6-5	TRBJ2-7	ASSYSEVARYEQY
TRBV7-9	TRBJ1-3	ASSNGVGKAGNTIY
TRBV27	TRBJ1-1	ASSLEIRGTEAF
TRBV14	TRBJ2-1	ASSQRASGAYNEQF
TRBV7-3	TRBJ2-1	ASSSSNEQF
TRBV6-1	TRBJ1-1	ASSERPGRRSTEAF
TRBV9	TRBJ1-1	ASSSPGGEAF
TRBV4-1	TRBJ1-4	ASSPGWGRGKLF
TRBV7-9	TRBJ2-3	ASSGTFTDTQY
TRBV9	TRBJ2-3	ASSVQTTGTDTQY
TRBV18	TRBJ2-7	ASSRYAKADEQY